Listed below are T cell receptor beta chains from one sample, sequenced in a study of blood T cell repertoires in COVID-19. Only in-frame clones appear in the TCRdb table, and some are missing; sequencing was by immunoSEQ multiplex PCR. The table lists some 150,000 clones, around 82% of them singletons. Sequencing used peripheral blood. All receptors come from a woman aged 45-60 years with acute or convalescent COVID-19. The CDR3 runs from the conserved cysteine through the conserved F or W. A D gene is named only where the DNA matches it firmly. Size is stated for part of the rows, as once, few or many counts, or as a class when the clone is expanded.

len,d_gene,j_gene,v_gene,abundance,CDR3aa,CDR3nt
16,TRBD1,TRBJ1-2,TRBV24-1,NA,CATSDPQGTPNYGYTF,TGTGCCACCAGTGACCCACAGGGGACACCTAACTATGGCTACACCTTC
13,TRBD1,TRBJ1-2,TRBV6-2/TRBV6-3,NA,CASSGQGFYGYTF,TGTGCCAGCAGTGGACAGGGTTTCTATGGCTACACCTTC
15,NA,TRBJ1-2,TRBV11-1,NA,CASSREQGGGRGYTF,TGTGCCAGCAGCCGCGAGCAGGGAGGTGGACGGGGCTACACCTTC
17,NA,TRBJ1-5,TRBV4-3,NA,CASSQDWGSSWPQPQHF,TGCGCCAGCAGCCAAGATTGGGGCAGCTCCTGGCCTCAGCCCCAGCATTTT
16,TRBD2,TRBJ2-1,TRBV10-3,once,CAISESPSGFDNEQFF,TGTGCCATCAGTGAGTCGCCTAGCGGGTTTGACAATGAGCAGTTCTTC
13,NA,TRBJ1-5,TRBV6-5,NA,CASSTGSGQPQHF,TGTGCCAGCAGCACAGGGTCGGGACAGCCCCAGCATTTT
18,TRBD2,TRBJ2-1,TRBV9,NA,CASRGLAGGQRSHNEQFF,TGTGCCAGCAGGGGACTAGCGGGGGGCCAAAGGTCCCACAATGAGCAGTTCTTC
12,TRBD1,TRBJ1-1,TRBV6-5,NA,CASSYDRGEAFF,TGTGCCAGCAGTTACGACAGGGGTGAAGCTTTCTTT
15,TRBD2,TRBJ2-1,TRBV4-2,NA,CASSQGILASNEQFF,TGTGCCAGCAGCCAAGGAATACTAGCGAGTAATGAGCAGTTCTTC
15,NA,TRBJ1-4,TRBV7-9,NA,CASSPTGLKNEKLFF,TGTGCCAGCAGCCCCACGGGACTAAAAAATGAAAAACTGTTTTTT
15,NA,TRBJ2-6,TRBV3-1/TRBV3-2,NA,CASSQDGSGANVLTF,TGTGCCAGCAGCCAAGACGGCTCTGGGGCCAACGTCCTGACTTTC
15,NA,TRBJ1-5,TRBV6-1,NA,CASSEGWGGNQPQHF,TGTGCCAGCAGTGAAGGGTGGGGGGGGAATCAGCCCCAGCATTTT
15,TRBD2,TRBJ2-7,TRBV5-1,NA,CASSPWGGGSYEQYF,TGCGCCAGCAGCCCCTGGGGGGGAGGGTCCTACGAGCAGTACTTC
15,TRBD1,TRBJ2-2,TRBV4-1,NA,CASSQAEQGYRELFF,TGCGCCAGCAGCCAAGCGGAACAGGGGTACCGGGAGCTGTTTTTT
12,NA,TRBJ1-2,TRBV29-1,NA,CSAVSRIYGYTF,TGCAGCGCAGTGAGTCGAATCTATGGCTACACCTTC
15,NA,TRBJ1-1,TRBV5-1,NA,CASSLAGGHPAEAFF,TGCGCCAGCAGCTTGGCGGGAGGTCATCCGGCTGAAGCTTTCTTT
12,NA,TRBJ2-1,TRBV20-1,NA,CSASQIYNEQFF,TGCAGTGCTAGTCAAATCTACAATGAGCAGTTCTTC
15,NA,TRBJ2-7,TRBV30,many,CAWSIGHLSSYEQYF,TGTGCCTGGAGTATAGGACACCTGAGCTCCTACGAGCAGTACTTC
17,NA,TRBJ1-6,TRBV9,NA,CASSVASGSSYNSPLHF,TGTGCCAGCAGCGTAGCTTCGGGGAGCTCCTATAATTCACCCCTCCACTTT
13,NA,TRBJ1-1,TRBV6-2/TRBV6-3,NA,CASSYFRNTEAFF,TGTGCCAGCAGTTATTTCAGGAACACTGAAGCTTTCTTT
19,TRBD2,TRBJ2-7,TRBV9,NA,CASSVGGASGGLSSYEQYF,TGTGCCAGCAGCGTAGGAGGGGCTAGCGGGGGGCTTAGCTCCTACGAGCAGTACTTC
19,TRBD1,TRBJ2-1,TRBV3-1/TRBV3-2,NA,CASSQEGVPGTGVTNEQFF,TGTGCCAGCAGCCAAGAAGGAGTACCCGGGACAGGGGTAACAAATGAGCAGTTCTTC
14,NA,TRBJ1-2,TRBV6-6,NA,CASSSFGEPSSYTF,TGTGCCAGCAGCTCCTTTGGGGAGCCTTCAAGCTACACCTTC
16,TRBD1,TRBJ2-7,TRBV4-3,NA,CASSQDVGQGADEQYF,TGCGCCAGCAGCCAAGATGTAGGACAGGGGGCGGATGAGCAGTACTTC
16,NA,TRBJ1-6,TRBV5-4,NA,CASSLGQAGKRSPLHF,TGTGCCAGCAGCTTGGGGCAGGCGGGCAAAAGATCGCCCCTCCACTTT
15,TRBD1,TRBJ1-5,TRBV6-6,NA,CASRPPGQGNQPQHF,TGTGCCAGCAGACCACCGGGACAGGGCAATCAGCCCCAGCATTTT
16,NA,TRBJ2-3,TRBV5-8,once,CASTFQGRGVTDTQYF,TGTGCCAGCACCTTCCAGGGCAGGGGTGTGACAGATACGCAGTATTTT
15,NA,TRBJ1-2,TRBV5-1,NA,CASSSPSRQLDGYTF,TGCGCCAGCAGCTCCCCTTCGAGGCAGTTAGATGGCTACACCTTC
14,NA,TRBJ1-2,TRBV6-4,few,CASSLDGSNYGYTF,TGTGCCAGCAGTCTTGACGGGTCTAACTATGGCTACACCTTC
18,TRBD2,TRBJ2-2,TRBV7-7,NA,CASSFNPTLAGVTGELFF,TGTGCCAGCAGCTTTAATCCCACCCTAGCGGGGGTTACCGGGGAGCTGTTTTTT
16,TRBD2,TRBJ2-5,TRBV24-1,NA,CATSDLSAGGLETQYF,TGTGCCACCAGTGATTTGTCAGCGGGGGGGTTAGAGACCCAGTACTTC
19,NA,TRBJ2-1,TRBV7-5,NA,CARSSRGRSGGRSYNEQFF,TGTGCCAGAAGCTCGCGTGGTCGTAGCGGGGGCCGCTCCTACAATGAGCAGTTCTTC
14,TRBD1,TRBJ1-2,TRBV24-1,NA,CATSDSIRGTGYTF,TGTGCCACCAGTGACTCTATCAGGGGGACAGGCTACACCTTC
17,TRBD1,TRBJ1-2,TRBV13,NA,CASSPGTGGASNYGYTF,TGTGCCAGCAGCCCAGGGACAGGGGGCGCGTCTAACTATGGCTACACCTTC
12,NA,TRBJ1-1,TRBV5-1,once,CASSPGDTEAFF,TGCGCCAGCAGCCCGGGGGACACTGAAGCTTTCTTT
12,NA,TRBJ2-7,TRBV19,few,CASSFRGYEQYF,TGTGCCAGTAGTTTTAGGGGGTACGAGCAGTACTTC
16,NA,TRBJ2-2,TRBV7-6,NA,CASSLVGSITTGELFF,TGTGCCAGCAGCTTAGTCGGGTCCATTACCACCGGGGAGCTGTTTTTT
13,NA,TRBJ1-1,TRBV19,NA,CASSIVEGTEAFF,TGTGCCAGTAGTATTGTGGAGGGCACTGAAGCTTTCTTT
19,TRBD1,TRBJ2-7,TRBV15,NA,CATSRDRMPVTGEFCEQYF,TGTGCCACCAGCAGAGATAGGATGCCCGTGACAGGGGAATTCTGCGAGCAGTACTTC
11,NA,TRBJ2-7,TRBV7-9,NA,CASSSGNEQYF,TGTGCCAGCAGCTCGGGTAACGAGCAGTACTTC
13,TRBD1,TRBJ1-1,TRBV6-5,few,CASSLGTVGPAFF,TGTGCCAGCAGTTTGGGGACAGTTGGCCCAGCTTTCTTT
13,NA,TRBJ1-4,TRBV6-5,NA,CASRQASLEKLFF,TGTGCCAGCAGGCAAGCCTCACTTGAAAAACTGTTTTTT
14,TRBD2,TRBJ2-5,TRBV27,NA,CASREVDRQETQYF,TGTGCCAGCCGGGAGGTTGACAGACAAGAGACCCAGTACTTC